One T cell receptor beta chain is described in this entry. Its specificity is not known. The sample originates from a study of cytomegalovirus exposure and HLA in healthy donors. PCR involved 60 Vbeta and 13 Jbeta primers. Only in-frame clones appear in the TCRdb table, and some are missing; sequencing was by immunoSEQ multiplex PCR. The table lists about 190,000 clones, about 85% of them singletons. The CDR3 runs 14 residues. Germline-derived CDR1 and CDR2 are SGHTA and FQGNSA. V gave up 5 bases and J gave up 8 bases; unmatched junction bases: 5. Study-level points and caveats: Reported results showed that the classifier diagnosed cytomegalovirus status with high specificity and sensitivity. CMV serostatus was the only immune exposure information that was available.

This clonotype originated in a boy between 2 and 10 years old in good health and CMV-seronegative. Material: PBMCs. The chain joins TRBV7-2 to TRBJ2-1, with 11 positions matching TRBD1. The CDR3 DNA is TGTGCCAGCAGCCAAGGGACAGGGGGTTATGAGCAGTTCTTC. It specifies CASSQGTGGYEQFF.